This T cell receptor (beta chain) was retrieved from a study of CD8+CD57+ T cells in acquired aplastic anemia. This CDR3 contains 15 residues. Trimming pared 5 bases from V and 1 base from J, leaving 16 bases between. Germline V lookup: CDR1 SGDLS, CDR2 YYNGEE. Using genomic DNA as the template, TCR beta VDJ and CDR3 profiling was carried out. TCRdb reanalysed the reads using MiXCR and keeps one entry per CDR3 protein. Of approximately 200,000 distinct CDR3 sequences listed, about 64% were seen once; the top ten hold approximately 44%. The sequence derives from a human donor with severe aplastic anemia or a healthy control (not recorded which). V and J are TRBV9 and TRBJ2-7; either TRBD1 or TRBD2 may fit D (5 bases each). Source material: sorted CD4+, CD8+, or CD8+CD57+ T cells (not recorded which) from PBMCs. CDR3 protein: CASSGDPLWSYEQYF. Here the CDR3 DNA reads TGTGCCAGCAGTGGGGACCCTCTTTGGTCCTACGAGCAGTACTTC.